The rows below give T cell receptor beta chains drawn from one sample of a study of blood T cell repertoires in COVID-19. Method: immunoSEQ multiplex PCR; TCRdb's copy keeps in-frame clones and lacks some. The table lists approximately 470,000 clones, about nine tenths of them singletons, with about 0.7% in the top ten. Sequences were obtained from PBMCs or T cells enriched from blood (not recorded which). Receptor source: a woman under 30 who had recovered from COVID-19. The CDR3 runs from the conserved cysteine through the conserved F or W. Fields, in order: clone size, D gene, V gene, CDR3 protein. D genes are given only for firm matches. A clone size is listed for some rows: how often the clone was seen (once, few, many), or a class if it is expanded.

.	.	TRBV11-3	CASSYDRDTEAFF
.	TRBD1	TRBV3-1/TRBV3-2	CASSHRQGETDTQYF
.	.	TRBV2	CASTGTFYEQYF
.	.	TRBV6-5	CASSYSIGGETETQYF
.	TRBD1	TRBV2	CASSRDSPGYTF
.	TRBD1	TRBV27	CASSFHAGTGGSPLHF
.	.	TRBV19	CASRPSGAGNTIYF
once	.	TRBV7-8	CASSLTSTASYEQYF
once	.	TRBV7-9	CASSLNQWGQDGYTF
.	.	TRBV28	CASSRDSWDTQYF
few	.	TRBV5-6	CASRKRQVGIRSPLHF
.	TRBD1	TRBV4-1	CASSRRQGVEKLFF
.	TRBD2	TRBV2	CASFRGGLGIFTDTQYF
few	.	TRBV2	CASSEIRGSGANVLTF
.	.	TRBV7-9	CASSLLSLRWYGYTF
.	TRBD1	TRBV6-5	CASSLSGQDSYEQYF
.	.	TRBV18	CASSPSGGGDYGYTF
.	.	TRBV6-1	CASSEVEGTASYEQYF
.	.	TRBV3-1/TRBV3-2	CASSLSDQPQHF
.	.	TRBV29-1	CSSMSGNTQYF
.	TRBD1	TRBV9	CASSISGGQVAEQYF
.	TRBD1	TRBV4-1	CASSSSLIRTGGREQYF
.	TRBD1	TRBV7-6	CASSLVFGQANEQFF
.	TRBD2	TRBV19	CASRRTSGDKETQYF
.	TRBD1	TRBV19	CASSTDRVSNYGYTF
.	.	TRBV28	CAALGREESYEQYF
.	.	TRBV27	CASSRGTDSYEQYF
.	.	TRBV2	CASCRESTGELFF
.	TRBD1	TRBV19	CASIPLGQGSKAFF
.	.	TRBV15	CATSRDRPGLTGEKLFF
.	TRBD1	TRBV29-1	CSALPRGRGQGDTEAFF
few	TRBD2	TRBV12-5	CASGLVPDGTSESREQYF
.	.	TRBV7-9	CASSPQVVNIQYF
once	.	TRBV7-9	CASSLQGTNEKLFF
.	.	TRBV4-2	CASSPQGGTMNTEAFF
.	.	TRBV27	CASSSRTVHGYTF
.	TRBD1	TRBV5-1	CASSPRDRGSGELFF